Shown below are 22 T cell receptor beta chains from a single sample sequenced in a study of read filtering for tumor transcriptome and immune sequencing. This library used approximately 390 ng RNA and molecular barcoded adaptors spanning alpha/delta and beta/gamma chains. MiXCR was run by TCRdb on the reads, yielding one entry per CDR3 protein. Here the sample spans about 30,000 distinct CDR3 sequences, around 20% being singletons. Sequencing input: a population of CD138-negative cells sorted from bone marrow. Receptor source: a donor aged 40 or older with multiple myeloma.

As to this clonotype: It is likely a read error, because the conserved phenylalanine at the end of the CDR3 is missing. The V gene is TRBV28, the J gene TRBJ2-5; the D gene could be TRBD1 or TRBD2 (6 bases each). This CDR3 spans 14 amino acids. V was clipped by 0 bases and J by 4 bases, with 9 bases between them. Looked up from germline, CDR1 is MDHEN and CDR2 is SYDVKM. CDR3 amino acids: CASSLWGGRETQYS. The CDR3 DNA is TGTGCCAGCAGTTTATGGGGGGGCCGAGAGACCCAGTACTCC.

This clonotype was seen only a few times. Because it lacks the conserved phenylalanine or tryptophan at the end, this CDR3 is likely a read error. The rearrangement uses TRBV20-1 and TRBJ1-5; 7 bases are a match to TRBD1. Germline V gene data show CDR1 as DFQATT and CDR2 as SNEGSKA (reference sequence). This CDR3 has 13 residues. Losses at the gene ends were 6 bases for V and 4 bases for J; bases not matched to a gene: 6. The CDR3 region is CSAGETGNQPQHS. DNA of the CDR3: TGCAGTGCCGGGGAGACAGGGAATCAGCCCCAGCATTCT.

The sample holds many counts of this clonotype. The chain links TRBV3-1 to TRBJ2-3; D is ambiguous. Trimming took off 1 base at V and 9 bases at J, with 8 bases between the two ends. CDR1 and CDR2 (germline): LGHDT, YNNKEL (reference sequence). This CDR3 region has 12 residues. CDR3 sequence: CASSQGRETQYF. CDR3 bases: TGTGCCAGCAGCCAAGGGAGAGAAACGCAGTATTTT.

V usage is TRBV20-1 and J usage is TRBJ1-1; D is ambiguous. CDR3 length equals 11 residues. Germline-derived CDR1 and CDR2 are DFQATT and SNEGSKA (reference sequence). The CDR3 region is CRLREDTEAFF. DNA for the CDR3: TGCAGGCTACGGGAGGACACTGAAGCTTTCTTT.

Within the sample, this clonotype is medium-sized. The gene calls are TRBV14 and TRBJ2-1; D unclear. V lost 5 bases and J 1 base, leaving 12 bases between the germline ends. The CDR3 has 15 amino acids. CDR1 and CDR2 (germline): SGHDN, FVKESK. CDR3 region: CASSVLDLSYNEQFF. The CDR3 DNA follows: TGTGCCAGCAGCGTACTTGACCTGTCCTACAATGAGCAGTTCTTC.

This clonotype was picked up many times. The rearrangement links TRBV20-1 to TRBJ1-1; a weak D match, TRBD1 (6 bases). Germline V gene lookup returns CDR1 DFQATT and CDR2 SNEGSKA (reference sequence). The CDR3 has 14 amino acids. V lost 3 bases, J lost 4 bases, and 15 bases lay in between. The CDR3 region is CSARAGRGVTEAFF. The CDR3 coding sequence is TGCAGTGCTAGGGCTGGCAGGGGTGTCACTGAAGCTTTCTTT.

The chain couples TRBV28 to TRBJ2-5; D is possibly TRBD2 (6 bases). The CDR3 is 15 residues long. The germline V gene encodes CDR1 MDHEN and CDR2 SYDVKM. Trimming shortened V by 6 bases and J by 5 bases, and 19 bases separated the two germline ends. CDR3 DNA: TGTGCCAGCAGCCTTGGAGGGGCTGGGATGGAGACCCAGTACTTC. Translating gives CASSLGGAGMETQYF.

This clonotype was recorded many times. The chain recombines TRBV10-2 with TRBJ2-1; no reliable D call. The CDR3 contains 14 residues. CDR1 is WSHSY and CDR2 is SAAADI in the germline V gene. With 4 bases removed from V and 0 bases from J, the gap between germline ends came to 7 bases. CDR3 sequence (DNA): TGCGCCAGCAGTGCTACGAGCTCCTACAATGAGCAGTTCTTC. This gives the protein CASSATSSYNEQFF.

This clonotype appeared many times. The chain is built from TRBV19 and TRBJ2-1; possibly TRBD2 for D (5 bases). The CDR3 runs 13 residues. Trimming shortened V by 4 bases and J by 7 bases, and 11 bases separated the two germline ends. Germline CDR1 reads LNHDA; CDR2 reads SQIVND (reference sequence). Written as DNA, the CDR3 is TGTGCCAGTAGTAAGAGCGGTCCAAATGAGCAGTTCTTC. It yields the protein CASSKSGPNEQFF.

Many counts were recorded for this clonotype. The rearrangement uses TRBV20-1 and TRBJ1-5; 7 bases align to TRBD1. J gave up 3 bases and V 1 base, and 9 bases lay outside the gene matches. The CDR3 runs 16 residues. Germline V gene sequence: CDR1 DFQATT, CDR2 SNEGSKA (reference sequence). CDR3 in DNA: TGCAGTGCTAGAGGGGGAGGGGGCGCGATCAATCAGCCCCAGCATTTT. Translation: CSARGGGGAINQPQHF.

Ten or more counts support this clonotype. The rearrangement links TRBV2 to TRBJ2-1; weak D call: TRBD2 (6 bases). V gave up 4 bases and J gave up 3 bases, with 10 bases separating them. Germline V gene data show CDR1 as SNHLY and CDR2 as FYNNEI. This CDR3 comprises 14 residues. The CDR3 DNA reads TGTGCCAGCAGTGTCCCAGCGGGCTACAATGAGCAGTTCTTC. Its protein is CASSVPAGYNEQFF.

Many counts were recorded for this clonotype. The rearrangement uses TRBV12-3 or TRBV12-4 and TRBJ1-2; the D is unclear. The CDR3 spans 17 residues. V lost 3 bases to trimming and J lost 3 bases, with 20 bases between them. CDR3 DNA: TGTGCCAGCAGTTTTCTAGGCGTAGGCAATTTGGACTATGGCTACACCTTC. Residues: CASSFLGVGNLDYGYTF.

Details on this clonotype: A much larger clone lies one base from this, so it may be a read error. The CDR3 region has the DNA TGCGCCAGCAGCTTCCCAGGAACACTGAGTGCTTCGACCCAGTACTTC. It specifies CASSFPGTLSASTQYF. The gene calls are TRBV5-1 and TRBJ2-5; the D is unclear. Per germline, CDR1 SGHRS and CDR2 YFSETQ. The CDR3 covers 16 residues. V gave up 2 bases and J gave up 7 bases, with 21 bases separating them.

The chain has TRBV27 and TRBJ2-6, with D unresolved. This CDR3 contains 13 residues. The germline CDR1 and CDR2 sequences are MNHEY and SMNVEV (reference sequence). V lost 5 bases and J 8 bases, leaving 10 bases between the germline ends. Here the CDR3 DNA reads TGTGCCAGCAGTGTGACTGTGACCAACGTCCTGACTTTC. Translation: CASSVTVTNVLTF.

This chain connects TRBV4-1 to TRBJ2-1; D gene ambiguous. The CDR3 length is 16 residues. V was shortened by 0 bases and J by 0 bases, with 9 bases between the two germline ends. Germline V gene lookup returns CDR1 MGHRA and CDR2 YSYEKL. In DNA, the CDR3 is TGCGCCAGCAGCCAAGATGCCTTCAGCTCCTACAATGAGCAGTTCTTC. Residues: CASSQDAFSSYNEQFF.

This clonotype was recorded at least ten times. This chain links TRBV28 with TRBJ1-6; D is possibly TRBD1 (5 bases). The germline V gene has CDR1 MDHEN and CDR2 SYDVKM. V shed 5 bases and J shed 9 bases, with 14 bases lying between them. There are 14 residues in the CDR3. The CDR3: CASSPWDLGSPLHF. The CDR3 region has the DNA TGTGCCAGCAGTCCGTGGGACTTGGGTTCACCCCTCCACTTT.

This chain connects TRBV18 to TRBJ1-5; a weak D match, TRBD1 (5 bases). CDR1 KGHSH and CDR2 LQKENI come from the germline V gene. Deletions cut 4 bases from V and 0 bases from J, with 7 bases between. The CDR3 has 14 residues. The CDR3 DNA is TGTGCCAGCTCACTGGGGGATAGCAATCAGCCCCAGCATTTT. This codes for CASSLGDSNQPQHF.

At least ten counts were recorded for this clonotype. The chain has TRBV9 and TRBJ2-1; 8 bases are a match to TRBD1. Germline lookup yields CDR1 SGDLS and CDR2 YYNGEE. The V and J ends lost 3 bases and 0 bases, in that order; junction bases with no gene match: 2. The CDR3 covers 15 residues. CDR3 sequence reads: CASSGGTGSYNEQFF. As DNA, the CDR3 is TGTGCCAGCAGCGGGGGGACAGGCTCCTACAATGAGCAGTTCTTC.

The genes are TRBV7-2 and TRBJ2-5; D might be TRBD1 or TRBD2, each matching 5 bases. Trimming left V 0 bases short and J 7 bases short, with 9 bases between. Germline V gene data show CDR1 as SGHTA and CDR2 as FQGNSA. The CDR3 is 13 amino acids. The CDR3 bases are TGTGCCAGCAGCTTAGCGGGACCAGGGACCCAGTACTTC. Its translation: CASSLAGPGTQYF.

This clonotype was seen many times. A much bigger clone sits one base away, suggesting this may be a read error. V is TRBV28 and J is TRBJ2-6; unclear D gene. Trimming cost V 4 bases and J 0 bases, with 7 bases left between them. The CDR3 covers 15 residues. Germline assignment: CDR1 MDHEN and CDR2 SYDVKM. The DNA for the CDR3 is TGTGCCAGCAGTTCTTTGGGCTCTGGGGCCAACGTCCTGACTTTC. It codes for CASSSLGSGANVLTF. Based on the CDR3 plus reference TRBV28 and TRBJ2-6, the full variable domain is DVKVTQSSRYLVKRTGEKVFLECVQDMDHENMFWYRQDPGLGLRLIYFSYDVKMKEKGDIPEGYSVSREKKERFSLILESASTNQTSMYLCASSSLGSGANVLTFGAGSRLTVL.

This clonotype occurred many times. V gene TRBV5-1 combines with J gene TRBJ2-5; D is unclear. In germline, CDR1 is SGHRS, CDR2 YFSETQ. Trimming left V 1 base short and J 3 bases short, with 13 bases between. This CDR3 is built from 15 residues. The CDR3 region is CASSLSPSTEETQYF. The CDR3, as DNA: TGCGCCAGCAGCTTGTCACCATCAACGGAAGAGACCCAGTACTTC. Looking up the rest from reference TRBV5-1 and TRBJ2-5 gives the full variable domain: KAGVTQTPRYLIKTRGQQVTLSCSPISGHRSVSWYQQTPGQGLQFLFEYFSETQRNKGNFPGRFSGRQFSNSRSEMNVSTLELGDSALYLCASSLSPSTEETQYFGPGTRLLVL.

The V call is TRBV4-1, the J call TRBJ1-5; D is ambiguous. The CDR3 covers 13 residues. Germline V lookup: CDR1 MGHRA, CDR2 YSYEKL. Trimming removed 8 bases from V and 2 bases from J, with 10 bases in between. The CDR3 loop reads CASRLLGNQPQHF. Here the CDR3 DNA reads TGCGCCAGCCGCCTACTTGGCAATCAGCCCCAGCATTTT.